This TCR beta chain was found in a study of blood T cell repertoires in COVID-19. Across the whole study: The origin of the acute and convalescent COVID-19 samples was the United States, Italy and Spain. T cells, B-cell-depleted T cells, or PBMCs provided the cDNA or gDNA that served as material.

This clone was counted a single time. Trimming removed 3 bases from V and 4 bases from J; junction bases left unmatched: 3. This CDR3 is 13 amino acids long. The germline V gene has CDR1 GTSNPN and CDR2 SVGIG (reference sequence). Authors' methods: From reference gene primer amplification, estimates of nucleated cell counts were derived. Here immunoSEQ multiplex PCR was the method, and the copy in TCRdb shows in-frame clones only, minus some. V, J and clone size are those of that table, while D and trimming were read from the DNA. The sample shows approximately 180,000 clones, 70% to 90% of them seen only once.

The TCR was taken from a man between 35 and 55 years old with active or convalescent COVID-19. The chain couples TRBV30 to TRBJ2-1; 7 positions match TRBD1. The sequencing input was peripheral blood. CDR3 sequence reads: CAWSGQVYNEQFF. For the CDR3, the DNA is TGTGCCTGGAGCGGACAGGTTTACAATGAGCAGTTCTTC.